The 11 T cell receptor beta chains below all came from one sample that was sequenced in a study of cytomegalovirus exposure and HLA in healthy donors. Sequenced by immunoSEQ multiplex PCR; TCRdb stores in-frame clones only, minus some. Of about 120,000 clones listed, around 96% are singletons. Material for sequencing was PBMCs. These receptors were obtained from a man aged 18 to 30 in good health and CMV-seronegative.

This clone is a singleton in its sample. The chain carries TRBV5-4 and TRBJ2-1; 10 bases fit TRBD2. Looked up from germline, CDR1 is SGHNT and CDR2 is YYREEE (reference sequence). Germline trimming cut 5 bases from V and 6 bases from J; bases unmatched to any gene: 8. The CDR3 length is 15 residues. The CDR3 loop is CASSPLAGEVNEQFF. CDR3 DNA: TGTGCCAGCAGTCCTCTAGCGGGAGAAGTCAATGAGCAGTTCTTC.

The chain links TRBV7-2 to TRBJ1-4, with a weak D call TRBD1 (6 bases). The CDR3 sequence is 14 residues long. Deletions cut 6 bases from V and 5 bases from J, with 13 bases between. From germline, CDR1 is SGHTA and CDR2 FQGNSA. In DNA, the CDR3 is TGTGCCAGCAGGCAGGGGAGTTTCAATGAAAAACTGTTTTTT. Its protein is CASRQGSFNEKLFF.

The chain is built from TRBV10-3 and TRBJ2-7; 8 bases line up with TRBD1. V dropped 0 bases and J dropped 9; count of bases not matched to a gene: 13. The germline V gene has CDR1 ENHRY and CDR2 SYGVKD. The length of the CDR3 is 16 residues. CDR3 DNA sequence: TGTGCCATCAGTGAGTCCGGTGAGGGCAGGGGGCCAGGGCAGTACTTC. Amino acid sequence: CAISESGEGRGPGQYF.

The gene calls are TRBV12-5 and TRBJ2-4, with D tentatively TRBD1 (5 bases). V dropped 0 bases and J dropped 9 bases, with 12 bases sitting between them. The CDR3 contains 14 residues. Germline V gives CDR1 LGHNT, CDR2 FRNRAP. CDR3 sequence: CASGLVTREGIQYF. CDR3 sequence (DNA): TGTGCTAGTGGTTTGGTAACCAGGGAAGGCATTCAGTACTTC.

This clone was picked up one time. The chain is built from TRBV27 and TRBJ2-7, with 9 bases identical to TRBD1. The CDR3 consists of 16 residues. CDR1 MNHEY and CDR2 SMNVEV come from the germline V gene (reference sequence). The J segment lost 3 bases and the V segment lost 3 bases, leaving 9 bases of the junction unmatched. The CDR3 loop is CASSFYSTGGDYEQYF. CDR3 in DNA: TGTGCCAGCAGTTTCTACTCGACAGGGGGGGACTACGAGCAGTACTTC.

The chain recombines TRBV2 with TRBJ1-5; 7 nucleotides line up with TRBD1. This CDR3 has 15 amino acids. CDR1 SNHLY and CDR2 FYNNEI come from the germline V gene. The J segment lost 2 bases and the V segment lost 7 bases, leaving 8 bases of the junction unmatched. The CDR3 DNA is TGTGCCAGCACCCCAGGGGGAGAGGGCAATCAGCCCCAGCATTTT. Protein sequence: CASTPGGEGNQPQHF.

The V and J genes are TRBV5-1 and TRBJ2-2; no definite D call. With 7 bases removed from V and 6 bases from J, the gap between germline ends came to 16 bases. This CDR3 region has 14 residues. The germline V gene encodes CDR1 SGHRS and CDR2 YFSETQ. CDR3 sequence (DNA): TGCGCCAGCCTCTTGACCCCCGGGTCCGGGGAGCTGTTTTTT. This encodes CASLLTPGSGELFF.

The chain couples TRBV6-5 to TRBJ2-1; 8 bases line up with TRBD1. The germline V gene encodes CDR1 MNHEY and CDR2 SVGAGI. The CDR3 contains 15 residues. The V segment lost 0 bases and the J segment 3 bases; nucleotides outside the gene matches: 1. The CDR3 DNA reads as TGTGCCAGCAGTTACTCGGACAGGGACTACAATGAGCAGTTCTTC. Translation: CASSYSDRDYNEQFF.

The J gene is TRBJ2-7, the V gene TRBV29-1; 7 bases fit TRBD1. J gave up 1 base and V 4 bases, and 4 bases lay outside the gene matches. Germline CDR1 and CDR2: SQVTM and ANQGSEA. The CDR3 contains 13 residues. CDR3 sequence reads: CSVAQGESYEQYF. As DNA, the CDR3 is TGCAGCGTTGCGCAGGGGGAATCCTACGAGCAGTACTTC.

J is TRBJ2-7 and V is TRBV29-1; 12 nucleotides align to TRBD2. The CDR3 is 16 residues long. With V trimmed by 5 bases and J by 5 bases, 13 bases remained unmatched. Germline V gene lookup returns CDR1 SQVTM and CDR2 ANQGSEA. The CDR3 DNA reads as TGCAGCGTTCTCAAGAGTCTAGCGGGAGGGCGCGACGAGCAGTACTTC. It codes for CSVLKSLAGGRDEQYF.

V is TRBV15 and J is TRBJ1-4; possibly TRBD1 for D (5 bases). The CDR3 has 14 residues. In germline, CDR1 is LNHNV, CDR2 YYDKDF (reference sequence). V lost 1 base and J lost 4, with 7 bases in between. CDR3: CATSRGGFNEKLFF. DNA for the CDR3: TGTGCCACCAGCAGAGGGGGCTTTAATGAAAAACTGTTTTTT.